These T cell receptor beta chains were read from a single sample in a study of post-analysis software for immune sequencing data. TCRdb independently ran MiXCR on the PCR reads; one entry per CDR3 protein. The table lists 740,000 or so distinct CDR3 sequences, around 50% of them singletons. Sequencing was done on a sample of blood. The receptors here all came from a girl aged 10 to 17 with multiple sclerosis. Each CDR3 is given with its conserved first and last residue. A D gene is named only where the DNA matches it firmly. Size values are once, few and many counts, or a class for expanded clones, and some rows have none.

v_call: TRBV4-1
d_call: .
clone_size: .
j_call: TRBJ1-4
cdr3_length: 13
cdr3_aa: CASSQVWGEKLFF
cdr3_nt: TGCGCCAGCAGCCAAGTTTGGGGTGAAAAACTGTTTTTT

v_call: TRBV29-1
d_call: TRBD1
clone_size: .
j_call: TRBJ1-2
cdr3_length: 12
cdr3_aa: CSVGQGGYGYTF
cdr3_nt: TGCAGCGTTGGGCAGGGGGGGTATGGCTACACCTTC

v_call: TRBV5-1
d_call: TRBD1
clone_size: .
j_call: TRBJ2-1
cdr3_length: 18
cdr3_aa: CASSRGQGTENFYNEQFF
cdr3_nt: TGCGCCAGCAGCCGCGGACAGGGCACAGAGAACTTCTACAATGAGCAGTTCTTC

v_call: TRBV2
d_call: TRBD1
clone_size: .
j_call: TRBJ1-2
cdr3_length: 13
cdr3_aa: CASSQRTGYGYTF
cdr3_nt: TGTGCCAGCAGTCAAAGGACAGGTTATGGCTACACCTTC

v_call: TRBV12-3/TRBV12-4
d_call: .
clone_size: .
j_call: TRBJ2-5
cdr3_length: 13
cdr3_aa: CASRQDPQETQYF
cdr3_nt: TGTGCCAGCAGACAAGACCCCCAAGAGACCCAGTACTTC

v_call: TRBV20-1
d_call: .
clone_size: .
j_call: TRBJ2-1
cdr3_length: 16
cdr3_aa: CSARRAPPGRGNEQFF
cdr3_nt: TGCAGTGCTAGGAGGGCCCCACCGGGCCGGGGCAATGAGCAGTTCTTC

v_call: TRBV7-2
d_call: TRBD1
clone_size: .
j_call: TRBJ2-1
cdr3_length: 16
cdr3_aa: CASSKVGTGGRNEQFF
cdr3_nt: TGTGCCAGCAGCAAAGTTGGGACAGGGGGCAGGAATGAGCAGTTCTTC

v_call: TRBV5-1
d_call: TRBD1
clone_size: few
j_call: TRBJ2-3
cdr3_length: 15
cdr3_aa: CASSIGTGEGNTQYF
cdr3_nt: TGCGCCAGCAGCATCGGGACAGGGGAAGGGAATACGCAGTATTTT

v_call: TRBV12-3/TRBV12-4
d_call: TRBD2
clone_size: .
j_call: TRBJ2-1
cdr3_length: 14
cdr3_aa: CASRVAGVGNEQFF
cdr3_nt: TGTGCCAGCAGAGTAGCGGGAGTAGGGAATGAGCAGTTCTTC

v_call: TRBV11-2
d_call: TRBD1
clone_size: .
j_call: TRBJ2-7
cdr3_length: 17
cdr3_aa: CVSSPATGTGGEGEQYF
cdr3_nt: TGTGTCAGCAGCCCCGCAACCGGGACAGGGGGCGAAGGTGAGCAGTACTTC

v_call: TRBV5-1
d_call: .
clone_size: .
j_call: TRBJ2-7
cdr3_length: 15
cdr3_aa: CASSLGQGRTYEQYF
cdr3_nt: TGCGCCAGCAGCTTGGGGCAGGGGAGAACCTACGAGCAGTACTTC

v_call: TRBV5-1
d_call: .
clone_size: .
j_call: TRBJ1-2
cdr3_length: 14
cdr3_aa: CASSLGTSTYGYTF
cdr3_nt: TGCGCCAGCAGCCTAGGGACTTCGACCTATGGCTACACCTTC

v_call: TRBV20-1
d_call: .
clone_size: .
j_call: TRBJ2-5
cdr3_length: 13
cdr3_aa: CSAEPVGQETQYF
cdr3_nt: TGCAGTGCCGAACCCGTGGGCCAAGAGACCCAGTACTTC

v_call: TRBV20-1
d_call: .
clone_size: .
j_call: TRBJ1-2
cdr3_length: 12
cdr3_aa: CSAPLPGQGYTF
cdr3_nt: TGCAGTGCCCCTTTACCGGGGCAGGGCTACACCTTC

v_call: TRBV5-1
d_call: .
clone_size: .
j_call: TRBJ2-7
cdr3_length: 16
cdr3_aa: CASSPLPGVNSYEQYF
cdr3_nt: TGCGCCAGCAGCCCCCTCCCCGGGGTTAACTCCTACGAGCAGTACTTC

v_call: TRBV5-1
d_call: .
clone_size: few
j_call: TRBJ2-3
cdr3_length: 13
cdr3_aa: CASSLRASDTQYF
cdr3_nt: TGCGCCAGCAGCTTGCGTGCTTCAGATACGCAGTATTTT

v_call: TRBV15
d_call: .
clone_size: once
j_call: TRBJ2-1
cdr3_length: 13
cdr3_aa: CATSRKLEFEQFF
cdr3_nt: TGTGCCACCAGCAGAAAGTTGGAATTTGAGCAGTTCTTC

v_call: TRBV14
d_call: .
clone_size: .
j_call: TRBJ2-4
cdr3_length: 16
cdr3_aa: CASSQDTGYWAVEQYF
cdr3_nt: TGTGCCAGCAGCCAAGATACAGGCTACTGGGCAGTAGAGCAGTACTTC

v_call: TRBV27
d_call: TRBD1
clone_size: .
j_call: TRBJ2-7
cdr3_length: 15
cdr3_aa: CASRRPGQGSYEQYF
cdr3_nt: TGTGCCAGCAGGAGACCGGGACAGGGCTCCTACGAGCAGTACTTC

v_call: TRBV7-3
d_call: .
clone_size: .
j_call: TRBJ1-5
cdr3_length: 13
cdr3_aa: CASSLTVDQPQHF
cdr3_nt: TGTGCCAGCAGCTTAACGGTAGACCAGCCCCAGCATTTT

v_call: TRBV29-1
d_call: .
clone_size: once
j_call: TRBJ2-3
cdr3_length: 15
cdr3_aa: CSVEVPGLNTDTQYF
cdr3_nt: TGCAGCGTTGAAGTTCCAGGGTTAAACACAGATACGCAGTATTTT

v_call: TRBV7-9
d_call: TRBD1
clone_size: .
j_call: TRBJ2-5
cdr3_length: 15
cdr3_aa: CASSARTGPEETQYF
cdr3_nt: TGTGCCAGCAGCGCCCGGACAGGTCCAGAAGAGACCCAGTACTTC

v_call: TRBV28
d_call: .
clone_size: few
j_call: TRBJ2-7
cdr3_length: 14
cdr3_aa: CASSSGAYIDEQYF
cdr3_nt: TGTGCCAGCAGTTCGGGGGCCTACATAGACGAGCAGTACTTC

v_call: TRBV5-1
d_call: TRBD2
clone_size: .
j_call: TRBJ2-1
cdr3_length: 17
cdr3_aa: CASSLAKLAAGVGEQFF
cdr3_nt: TGCGCCAGCAGCTTGGCAAAACTAGCGGCTGGGGTGGGTGAGCAGTTCTTC

v_call: TRBV5-1
d_call: TRBD1
clone_size: few
j_call: TRBJ2-7
cdr3_length: 14
cdr3_aa: CASSLGQGNEEQYF
cdr3_nt: TGCGCCAGCAGCTTAGGACAGGGGAACGAGGAGCAGTACTTC

v_call: TRBV29-1
d_call: TRBD1
clone_size: .
j_call: TRBJ2-1
cdr3_length: 16
cdr3_aa: CSVSGTGVKTYNEQFF
cdr3_nt: TGCAGCGTTTCCGGGACAGGGGTCAAAACCTACAATGAGCAGTTCTTC

v_call: TRBV7-9
d_call: TRBD1
clone_size: .
j_call: TRBJ2-6
cdr3_length: 19
cdr3_aa: CASSSQGTGSLSGANVRTF
cdr3_nt: TGTGCCAGCAGCTCTCAGGGGACAGGGTCCCTCTCTGGGGCCAACGTCCGGACTTTC

v_call: TRBV7-2
d_call: .
clone_size: .
j_call: TRBJ1-2
cdr3_length: 14
cdr3_aa: CASSLLAKNYGYTF
cdr3_nt: TGTGCCAGCAGCTTATTGGCAAAAAACTATGGCTACACCTTC

v_call: TRBV14
d_call: .
clone_size: few
j_call: TRBJ2-7
cdr3_length: 14
cdr3_aa: CASSQDRGVYEQYF
cdr3_nt: TGTGCCAGCAGCCAAGACCGAGGCGTATACGAGCAGTACTTC

v_call: TRBV7-9
d_call: .
clone_size: few
j_call: TRBJ2-5
cdr3_length: 13
cdr3_aa: CASSFPNIETQYF
cdr3_nt: TGTGCCAGCAGCTTTCCGAACATAGAGACCCAGTACTTC

v_call: TRBV7-9
d_call: TRBD1
clone_size: .
j_call: TRBJ2-3
cdr3_length: 15
cdr3_aa: CASTDRGEITDTQYF
cdr3_nt: TGTGCCAGCACAGACAGGGGCGAAATCACAGATACGCAGTATTTT

v_call: TRBV29-1
d_call: TRBD2
clone_size: .
j_call: TRBJ2-1
cdr3_length: 15
cdr3_aa: CSVVGLAASYNEQFF
cdr3_nt: TGCAGCGTTGTTGGACTAGCGGCCTCCTACAATGAGCAGTTCTTC

v_call: TRBV2
d_call: TRBD1
clone_size: .
j_call: TRBJ2-5
cdr3_length: 14
cdr3_aa: CASRNTGQSEEQYF
cdr3_nt: TGTGCCAGCAGGAACACGGGACAGTCGGAGGAGCAGTACTTC

v_call: TRBV5-1
d_call: TRBD2
clone_size: .
j_call: TRBJ2-7
cdr3_length: 14
cdr3_aa: CASSLGSGGDEQYF
cdr3_nt: TGCGCCAGCAGCTTGGGTAGCGGGGGCGACGAGCAGTACTTC

v_call: TRBV5-1
d_call: .
clone_size: few
j_call: TRBJ2-6
cdr3_length: 14
cdr3_aa: CASSPDLGANVLTF
cdr3_nt: TGCGCCAGCAGCCCCGACTTAGGGGCCAACGTCCTGACTTTC

v_call: TRBV20-1
d_call: .
clone_size: .
j_call: TRBJ1-6
cdr3_length: 15
cdr3_aa: CSARKGGTDNSPLHF
cdr3_nt: TGCAGTGCTAGGAAAGGAGGCACGGATAATTCACCCCTCCACTTT

v_call: TRBV20-1
d_call: .
clone_size: .
j_call: TRBJ2-7
cdr3_length: 14
cdr3_aa: CSARPDGVGGEQYF
cdr3_nt: TGCAGTGCTAGACCGGATGGGGTTGGGGGCGAGCAGTACTTC

v_call: TRBV11-3
d_call: TRBD2
clone_size: .
j_call: TRBJ2-1
cdr3_length: 21
cdr3_aa: CASSPGWSTLAGGGAYNEQFF
cdr3_nt: TGTGCCAGCAGCCCCGGGTGGTCCACCCTAGCGGGAGGAGGCGCCTACAATGAGCAGTTCTTC

v_call: TRBV5-1
d_call: .
clone_size: .
j_call: TRBJ2-5
cdr3_length: 17
cdr3_aa: CASSLGGGTASQETQYF
cdr3_nt: TGCGCCAGCAGTTTAGGGGGCGGGACAGCGAGCCAAGAGACCCAGTACTTC

v_call: TRBV10-3
d_call: TRBD1
clone_size: once
j_call: TRBJ2-1
cdr3_length: 14
cdr3_aa: CAISGGTGENEQFF
cdr3_nt: TGTGCCATCAGTGGAGGGACAGGGGAAAATGAGCAGTTCTTC

v_call: TRBV7-9
d_call: .
clone_size: .
j_call: TRBJ2-7
cdr3_length: 11
cdr3_aa: CATIRNNEQYF
cdr3_nt: TGTGCCACCATTAGGAACAACGAGCAGTACTTC

v_call: TRBV4-1
d_call: .
clone_size: .
j_call: TRBJ2-7
cdr3_length: 15
cdr3_aa: CASSQETGSSYGQYF
cdr3_nt: TGCGCCAGCAGCCAAGAGACAGGTAGCTCCTACGGGCAGTACTTC

v_call: TRBV20-1
d_call: .
clone_size: once
j_call: TRBJ1-2
cdr3_length: 14
cdr3_aa: CSARDTRLNYGYTF
cdr3_nt: TGCAGTGCTAGAGATACCAGATTGAACTATGGCTACACCTTC

v_call: TRBV12-5
d_call: .
clone_size: .
j_call: TRBJ2-5
cdr3_length: 17
cdr3_aa: CASGLVRFSDRTETQYF
cdr3_nt: TGTGCTAGTGGTTTGGTACGTTTTAGCGACAGAACAGAGACCCAGTACTTC

v_call: TRBV7-3
d_call: TRBD2
clone_size: .
j_call: TRBJ2-3
cdr3_length: 15
cdr3_aa: CASSRISGRTDTQYF
cdr3_nt: TGTGCCAGCAGTCGGATCAGCGGGAGAACAGATACGCAGTATTTT

v_call: TRBV6-2/TRBV6-3
d_call: TRBD1
clone_size: few
j_call: TRBJ2-7
cdr3_length: 15
cdr3_aa: CASSPLRDSSYEQYF
cdr3_nt: TGTGCCAGCAGCCCACTCCGGGACAGTTCTTACGAGCAGTACTTC

v_call: TRBV20-1
d_call: TRBD1
clone_size: .
j_call: TRBJ2-5
cdr3_length: 13
cdr3_aa: CSARLAGGTGQYF
cdr3_nt: TGCAGTGCTAGGCTAGCAGGGGGCACGGGGCAGTACTTC

v_call: TRBV6-5
d_call: TRBD2
clone_size: .
j_call: TRBJ2-7
cdr3_length: 13
cdr3_aa: CASTASGFIEQYF
cdr3_nt: TGTGCCAGCACGGCTAGCGGCTTTATCGAGCAGTACTTC

v_call: TRBV6-2/TRBV6-3
d_call: TRBD2
clone_size: .
j_call: TRBJ2-7
cdr3_length: 16
cdr3_aa: CASSYSAGVVVYEQYF
cdr3_nt: TGTGCCAGCAGTTACTCGGCGGGGGTGGTTGTCTACGAGCAGTACTTC